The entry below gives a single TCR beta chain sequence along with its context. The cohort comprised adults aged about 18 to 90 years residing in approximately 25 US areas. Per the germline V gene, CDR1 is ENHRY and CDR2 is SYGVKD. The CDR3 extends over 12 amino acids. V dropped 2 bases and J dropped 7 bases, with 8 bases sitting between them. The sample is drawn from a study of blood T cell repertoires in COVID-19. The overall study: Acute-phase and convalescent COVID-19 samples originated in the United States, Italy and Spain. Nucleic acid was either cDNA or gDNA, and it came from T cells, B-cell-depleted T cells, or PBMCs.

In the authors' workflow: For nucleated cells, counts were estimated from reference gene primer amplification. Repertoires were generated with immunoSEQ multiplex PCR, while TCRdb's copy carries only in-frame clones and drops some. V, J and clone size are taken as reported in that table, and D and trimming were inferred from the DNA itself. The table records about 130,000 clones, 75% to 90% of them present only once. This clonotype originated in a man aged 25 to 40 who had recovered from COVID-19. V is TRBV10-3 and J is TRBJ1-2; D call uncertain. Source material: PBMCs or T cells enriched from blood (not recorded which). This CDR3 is CAISEGSGGYTF. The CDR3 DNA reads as TGTGCCATCAGTGAGGGTAGCGGTGGCTACACCTTC.